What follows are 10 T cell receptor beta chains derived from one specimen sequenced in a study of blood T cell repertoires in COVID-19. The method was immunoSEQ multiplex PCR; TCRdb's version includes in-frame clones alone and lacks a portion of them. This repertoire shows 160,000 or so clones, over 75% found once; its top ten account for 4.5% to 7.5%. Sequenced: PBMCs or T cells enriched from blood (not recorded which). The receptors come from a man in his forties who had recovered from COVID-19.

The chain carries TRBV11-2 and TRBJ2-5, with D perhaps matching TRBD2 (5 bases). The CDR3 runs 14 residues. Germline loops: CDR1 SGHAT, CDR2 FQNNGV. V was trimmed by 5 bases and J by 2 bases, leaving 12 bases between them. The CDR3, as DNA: TGTGCCAGCAGCGGAGGTCCCCATCAAGAGACCCAGTACTTC. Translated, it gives CASSGGPHQETQYF.

CDR3: CASSPGAGGPRTDTQYF. The CDR3 DNA sequence: TGTGCCAGCAGCCCAGGAGCGGGGGGGCCGCGCACAGATACGCAGTATTTT. This chain uses TRBV11-2 with TRBJ2-3; 10 bases agree with TRBD2. This CDR3 is 17 amino acids long. The V segment lost 5 bases and the J segment 1 base; nucleotides outside the gene matches: 9. Looked up from germline, CDR1 is SGHAT and CDR2 is FQNNGV.

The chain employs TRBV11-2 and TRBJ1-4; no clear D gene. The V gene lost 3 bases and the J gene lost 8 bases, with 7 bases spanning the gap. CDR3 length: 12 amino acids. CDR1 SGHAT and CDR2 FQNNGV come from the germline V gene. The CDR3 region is CASSFSGEKLFF. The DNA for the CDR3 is TGTGCCAGCAGCTTCTCCGGGGAAAAACTGTTTTTT.

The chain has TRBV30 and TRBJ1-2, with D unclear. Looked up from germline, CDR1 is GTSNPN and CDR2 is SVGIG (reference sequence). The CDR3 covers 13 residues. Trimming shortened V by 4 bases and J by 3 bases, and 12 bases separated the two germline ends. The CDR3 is CAWIHREYYGYTF. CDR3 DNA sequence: TGTGCCTGGATTCATAGGGAGTACTATGGCTACACCTTC.

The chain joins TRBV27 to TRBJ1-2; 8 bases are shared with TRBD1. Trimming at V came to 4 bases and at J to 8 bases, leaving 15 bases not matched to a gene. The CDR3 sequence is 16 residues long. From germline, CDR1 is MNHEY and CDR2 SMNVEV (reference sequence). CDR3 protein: CASSSGFGQGGGGYTF. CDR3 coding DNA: TGTGCCAGCAGTTCGGGCTTCGGACAGGGTGGTGGGGGCTACACCTTC.

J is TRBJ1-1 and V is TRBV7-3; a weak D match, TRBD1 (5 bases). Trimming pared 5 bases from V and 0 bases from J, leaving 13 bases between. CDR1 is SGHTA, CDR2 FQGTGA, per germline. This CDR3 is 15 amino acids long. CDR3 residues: CASSPSGTVNTEAFF. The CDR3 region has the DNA TGTGCCAGCAGCCCTAGCGGGACGGTGAACACTGAAGCTTTCTTT.

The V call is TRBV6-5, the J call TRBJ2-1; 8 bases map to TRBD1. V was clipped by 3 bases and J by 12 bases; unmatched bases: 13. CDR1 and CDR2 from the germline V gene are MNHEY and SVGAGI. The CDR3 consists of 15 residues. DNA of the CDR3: TGTGCCAGCAGTTATGGGACAGGTCCTACCAGGGGGCAGTTCTTC. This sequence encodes CASSYGTGPTRGQFF.

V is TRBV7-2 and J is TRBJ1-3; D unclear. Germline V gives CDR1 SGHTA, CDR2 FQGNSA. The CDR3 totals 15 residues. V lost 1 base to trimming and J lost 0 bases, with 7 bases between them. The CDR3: CASSLDAFSGNTIYF. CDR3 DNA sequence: TGTGCCAGCAGCTTAGATGCGTTCTCTGGAAACACCATATATTTT.

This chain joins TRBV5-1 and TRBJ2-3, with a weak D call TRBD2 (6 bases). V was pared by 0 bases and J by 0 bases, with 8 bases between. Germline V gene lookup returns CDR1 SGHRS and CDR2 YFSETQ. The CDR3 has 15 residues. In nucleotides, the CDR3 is TGCGCCAGCAGCTTGGCAGGGAGGAGCACAGATACGCAGTATTTT. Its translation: CASSLAGRSTDTQYF.

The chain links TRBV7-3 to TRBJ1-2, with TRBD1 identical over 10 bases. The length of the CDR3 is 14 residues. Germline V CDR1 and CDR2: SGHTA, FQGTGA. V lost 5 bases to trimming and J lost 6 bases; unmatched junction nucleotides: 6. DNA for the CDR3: TGTGCCAGCAGCAACGGAGGGACAGGGGATGGCTACACCTTC. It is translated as CASSNGGTGDGYTF. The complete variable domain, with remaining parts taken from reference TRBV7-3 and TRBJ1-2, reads GAGVSQTPSNKVTEKGKYVELRCDPISGHTALYWYRQSLGQGPEFLIYFQGTGAADDSGLPNDRFFAVRPEGSVSTLKIQRTERGDSAVYLCASSNGGTGDGYTFGSGTRLTVV.